This entry lists 28 T cell receptor beta chains sequenced from one sample in a study of blood T cell repertoires in COVID-19. Here immunoSEQ multiplex PCR was the method, and the copy in TCRdb shows in-frame clones only, minus some. This table has 250,000 to 350,000 clones, under 95% appearing once. The sequenced material came from PBMCs or T cells enriched from blood (not recorded which). The receptors shown here come from a man in his sixties who had recovered from COVID-19.

The rearrangement joins TRBV11-1 to TRBJ1-1; tentatively, D is TRBD1 (5 bases). Germline V gives CDR1 SGHAT, CDR2 FQDESV (reference sequence). The CDR3 spans 14 residues. Deletions cut 5 bases from V and 4 bases from J, with 14 bases between. DNA of the CDR3: TGTGCCAGCAGCCCGCGGGACTACGGCACTGAAGCTTTCTTT. This translates into CASSPRDYGTEAFF.

The V gene is TRBV5-1, the J gene TRBJ1-4, with D unresolved. The V end lost 0 bases, the J end lost 4 bases, and 7 bases lay between the germline ends. Germline values: CDR1 SGHRS, CDR2 YFSETQ. The CDR3 is 14 amino acids. As DNA, the CDR3 is TGCGCCAGCAGCTTGGCGGAGTTTAATGAAAAACTGTTTTTT. Its translation is CASSLAEFNEKLFF.

This rearrangement joins TRBV19 to TRBJ2-5, with D perhaps matching TRBD2 (6 bases). The CDR3 is 16 amino acids. CDR1 LNHDA and CDR2 SQIVND come from the germline V gene (reference sequence). The germline V and J ends were trimmed by 1 base and 5 bases, with 17 bases remaining between them. CDR3 DNA: TGTGCCAGTAGTATAGGGGCGGGGACCTTGAAGGAGACCCAGTACTTC. Translation: CASSIGAGTLKETQYF.

The chain uses TRBV5-6 and TRBJ2-2; tentative D call: TRBD1 (5 bases). This CDR3 comprises 15 residues. Trimming cost V 0 bases and J 5 bases, with 11 bases left between them. The germline CDR1 and CDR2 sequences are SGHDT and YYEEEE. CDR3 sequence (DNA): TGTGCCAGCAGCTTGGCCAGGGTGGGGACCGGGGAGCTGTTTTTT. It translates to CASSLARVGTGELFF.

The rearrangement joins TRBV5-1 to TRBJ2-7; tentative D call: TRBD2 (6 bases). Germline V gene sequence: CDR1 SGHRS, CDR2 YFSETQ. The length of the CDR3 is 16 residues. V dropped 4 bases and J dropped 6 bases, with 23 bases sitting between them. Here the CDR3 reads CASSVGNGRTTVEQYF. Here the CDR3 DNA reads TGCGCCAGCAGCGTAGGGAACGGACGGACTACCGTCGAGCAGTACTTC.

The rearrangement uses TRBV6-5 and TRBJ2-7, with a possible D match to TRBD2 (5 bases). Per germline, CDR1 MNHEY and CDR2 SVGAGI. This CDR3 spans 14 amino acids. V was shortened by 8 bases and J by 3 bases, with 17 bases between the two germline ends. CDR3 DNA sequence: TGTGCCAGCCAAGCCCCTAGCCTGAGCTACGAGCAGTACTTC. Translated, it gives CASQAPSLSYEQYF.

This chain connects TRBV19 to TRBJ1-3; TRBD1 matches 8 bases. The CDR3 is 15 amino acids. CDR1 is LNHDA, CDR2 SQIVND, per germline (reference sequence). The V gene end was trimmed by 7 bases and the J gene end by 0 bases; junction bases not matched to a gene: 5. The CDR3 sequence is CASMSGGDSGNTIYF. The CDR3 DNA reads as TGTGCCAGTATGTCAGGGGGCGACTCTGGAAACACCATATATTTT.

This clone was picked up one time. V gene TRBV2 combines with J gene TRBJ1-4; D possibly corresponds to TRBD1 (5 bases). This CDR3 is built from 14 residues. Trimming took off 7 bases at V and 4 bases at J, with 13 bases between the two ends. Germline V gene sequence: CDR1 SNHLY, CDR2 FYNNEI. Here the CDR3 DNA reads TGTGCCAGCATCAGGGCACTCCTTAATGAAAAACTGTTTTTT. Translation gives CASIRALLNEKLFF.

A remark on this clone: The same CDR3 arises from other DNA sequences in this sample as well. This chain's CDR3 is CASSLDGSSYNEQFF. As DNA, the CDR3 is TGCGCCAGCAGCTTGGACGGGAGTTCCTACAATGAGCAGTTCTTC. This rearrangement joins TRBV5-1 to TRBJ2-1; a possible D gene is TRBD2 (6 bases). This CDR3 contains 15 residues. Trimming took off 0 bases at V and 1 base at J, with 8 bases between the two ends. Germline V CDR1 and CDR2: SGHRS, YFSETQ.

The chain combines TRBV18 with TRBJ1-6, with a tentative D call TRBD1 (6 bases). The CDR3 totals 14 residues. With 2 bases removed from V and 8 bases from J, the gap between germline ends came to 10 bases. Looked up from germline, CDR1 is KGHSH and CDR2 is LQKENI. The CDR3 here is CASSPRAGDSPLHF. CDR3 DNA: TGTGCCAGCTCACCAAGGGCAGGGGATTCACCCCTCCACTTT.

The chain has TRBV3-1 (or the pseudogene TRBV3-2) and TRBJ1-1, with D possibly TRBD1 on 5 matching bases. The V end lost 3 bases, the J end lost 1 base, and 18 bases lay between the germline ends. Germline assignment: CDR1 LGHDT and CDR2 YNNKEL (reference sequence). The CDR3 runs 17 residues. CDR3 bases: TGTGCCAGCAGCCAGGGACTGACAAGAATTCGGAACACTGAAGCTTTCTTT. It codes for CASSQGLTRIRNTEAFF.

The chain uses TRBV29-1 and TRBJ1-2; 11 nucleotides line up with TRBD1. Germline CDR1 and CDR2: SQVTM and ANQGSEA. The CDR3 is 13 residues long. Germline trimming cut 4 bases from V and 6 bases from J; bases unmatched to any gene: 4. The CDR3 spells CSVARGQGDGYTF. CDR3 DNA sequence: TGCAGCGTTGCCCGGGGACAGGGGGATGGCTACACCTTC.

This rearrangement joins TRBV7-2 to TRBJ2-1; 7 nucleotides agree with TRBD2. This CDR3 is 15 amino acids long. V lost 4 bases, J lost 4 bases, and 7 bases stayed unmatched. CDR1 is SGHTA, CDR2 FQGNSA, per germline. The CDR3 sequence is CASSWGGPQYNEQFF. The CDR3 DNA sequence: TGTGCCAGCAGCTGGGGAGGGCCTCAGTACAATGAGCAGTTCTTC.

V usage is TRBV28 and J usage is TRBJ1-5; 9 positions agree with TRBD1. Looked up from germline, CDR1 is MDHEN and CDR2 is SYDVKM. The CDR3 is 15 amino acids. The V segment lost 6 bases and the J segment 5 bases; nucleotides outside the gene matches: 8. The CDR3: CASSLVGDRDQPQHF. For the CDR3, the DNA is TGTGCCAGCAGCCTCGTAGGGGACAGGGATCAGCCCCAGCATTTT.

The gene calls are TRBV18 and TRBJ2-3, with a weak D call TRBD2 (6 bases). Per the germline V gene, CDR1 is KGHSH and CDR2 is LQKENI. This CDR3 is 14 amino acids long. V was clipped by 6 bases and J by 4 bases, with 14 bases between them. CDR3 residues: CASSLRREPDTQYF. In DNA form, the CDR3 reads TGTGCCAGCTCGCTCCGGAGGGAACCAGATACGCAGTATTTT.

This CDR3 is CASSYSFHRGNTEAFF. CDR3 sequence (DNA): TGTGCCAGCAGTTACTCGTTTCACAGGGGGAACACTGAAGCTTTCTTT. The chain employs TRBV6-5 and TRBJ1-1, with TRBD1 matching 7 bases. Germline V gene data show CDR1 as MNHEY and CDR2 as SVGAGI. V shed 0 bases and J 1 base; nucleotides not matched to a gene: 5. This CDR3 spans 16 amino acids.

This chain links TRBV7-2 with TRBJ1-6; D may be TRBD1 (5 bases). With 1 base removed from V and 4 bases from J, the gap between germline ends came to 20 bases. This CDR3 has 19 amino acids. Germline CDR1 SGHTA, CDR2 FQGNSA. This chain's CDR3 is CASSLGLRDLGVYNSPLHF. The CDR3 DNA follows: TGTGCCAGCAGCTTAGGCCTCCGGGACTTAGGGGTGTATAATTCACCCCTCCACTTT.

This chain uses TRBV10-3 with TRBJ2-1; TRBD2 aligns across 8 bases. Germline V gene lookup returns CDR1 ENHRY and CDR2 SYGVKD. The CDR3 consists of 16 residues. The J segment lost 0 bases and the V segment lost 2 bases, leaving 3 bases of the junction unmatched. The CDR3 DNA sequence: TGTGCCATCAGTGAGATTACTAGCGGCTCCTACAATGAGCAGTTCTTC. Residues: CAISEITSGSYNEQFF.

The rearrangement joins TRBV28 to TRBJ2-7, with TRBD1 matching 9 bases. Per germline, CDR1 MDHEN and CDR2 SYDVKM. The CDR3 runs 14 residues. The junction had 8 bases not matched to a gene; V was cut back by 7 bases and J by 4 bases. CDR3 loop: CASNLPGQGYEQYF. CDR3 nucleotides: TGTGCCAGCAATCTCCCAGGACAGGGGTACGAGCAGTACTTC.

This clone was seen once. V is TRBV7-2 and J is TRBJ1-3; 9 bases line up with TRBD1. CDR3 length equals 15 residues. Germline V gene lookup returns CDR1 SGHTA and CDR2 FQGNSA. Losses at the gene ends were 1 base for V and 4 bases for J; bases not matched to a gene: 2. CDR3: CASSLDGTGGNTIYF. CDR3 in DNA: TGTGCCAGCAGCTTAGACGGGACAGGGGGAAACACCATATATTTT.

This clone was counted only a few times. The chain joins TRBV7-2 to TRBJ1-4, with 7 bases identical to TRBD1. The trim removed 5 bases at V and 4 bases at J, leaving 4 bases unmatched. Germline CDR1 and CDR2: SGHTA and FQGNSA. The CDR3 is 14 residues long. The CDR3 DNA reads as TGTGCCAGCAGCAACCGGGACAGTAATGAAAAACTGTTTTTT. Residues: CASSNRDSNEKLFF.

The rearrangement joins TRBV29-1 to TRBJ2-1, with TRBD2 matching over 11 bases. The CDR3 length is 12 residues. Per germline, CDR1 SQVTM and CDR2 ANQGSEA. The CDR3 region has the DNA TGCAGAGTAGCGGGGGGGCCCGATGAGCAGTTCTTC. As protein: CRVAGGPDEQFF.

V is TRBV11-3 and J is TRBJ1-3; 7 bases map to TRBD1. This CDR3 contains 15 residues. With V trimmed by 3 bases and J by 4 bases, 6 bases remained unmatched. Germline V gene lookup returns CDR1 SGHNT and CDR2 YENEEA. Here the CDR3 DNA reads TGTGCCAGCAGCTTGGGACCGGGACAGGGAAACACCATATATTTT. Translated, it gives CASSLGPGQGNTIYF.

The V call is TRBV6-5, the J call TRBJ1-2; possibly TRBD1 for D (5 bases). Between the trimmed V and J ends, which lost 7 bases and 7 bases, there was a span of 19 bases. The CDR3 consists of 14 residues. CDR1 and CDR2 (germline): MNHEY, SVGAGI. CDR3 coding DNA: TGTGCCAGCACCCCCCCCGGAGGGGTAAGTGGCTACACCTTC. Protein sequence: CASTPPGGVSGYTF.

This clone was detected a few times. Here the CDR3 reads CASTVGVGDYGYTF. CDR3 bases: TGTGCCAGTACGGTCGGGGTCGGTGACTATGGCTACACCTTC. The V call is TRBV19, the J call TRBJ1-2, with D uncertain. This CDR3 region has 14 residues. Trimming took 7 bases from V and 3 from J, leaving 15 bases between them. Germline assignment: CDR1 LNHDA and CDR2 SQIVND (reference sequence).

This clone was counted a single time. The V and J genes are TRBV29-1 and TRBJ1-1; weak D call: TRBD1 (6 bases). The CDR3 contains 14 residues. Looked up from germline, CDR1 is SQVTM and CDR2 is ANQGSEA. DNA of the CDR3: TGCAGTTATCTCCCGGGGGGGCCGAATACTGAAGCTTTCTTT. Amino acid sequence: CSYLPGGPNTEAFF.

J is TRBJ2-1 and V is TRBV3-1 (or the pseudogene TRBV3-2); 7 nucleotides align to TRBD2. The CDR3 spans 15 residues. The germline gives CDR1 LGHDT, CDR2 YNNKEL (reference sequence). Losses at the gene ends were 4 bases for V and 10 bases for J; bases not matched to a gene: 13. The CDR3 nucleotides read TGTGCCAGCAGCCCGAGCGGGACTCACCCACTGGAGCAGTTCTTC. Translated: CASSPSGTHPLEQFF.

This chain connects TRBV7-2 to TRBJ1-2; a weak D match, TRBD1 (6 bases). CDR1 and CDR2 (germline): SGHTA, FQGNSA. Deletions cut 2 bases from V and 5 bases from J, with 12 bases between. The length of the CDR3 is 14 residues. DNA for the CDR3: TGTGCCAGCAGCTTACTGGGGGCGGAATATGGCTACACCTTC. It translates to CASSLLGAEYGYTF.